Listed here are 13 T cell receptor beta chains from one sample, sequenced in a study of HIV-infected patients and healthy controls. About 500 ng RNA was reverse transcribed with alpha and beta constant-region primers. Alpha and beta chain libraries were made separately by chain-specific third strand synthesis with multiplexing indices. TCRdb called the 5' RACE reads again in MiXCR, with one record for every CDR3 protein. The data contain around 21,000 distinct CDR3 sequences, approximately 9.6% of them singletons. The repertoire came from unfractionated whole blood and reflected all unsorted peripheral T cells. Material: blood. The receptors derive from an adult in good health.

Sample share makes this clonotype medium-sized (0.01 to 0.1%). V and J are TRBV2 and TRBJ2-5; TRBD1 is a possible D gene (6 bases). The V gene's germline CDR1 is SNHLY and CDR2 FYNNEI. Trimming cost V 3 bases and J 3 bases, with 14 bases left between them. The CDR3 sequence is 15 residues long. The DNA of the CDR3 is TGTGCCAGCAGTGAGATAACAGGGTTGAAAGAGACCCAGTACTTC. Translation gives CASSEITGLKETQYF.

This clonotype was recorded many times. The chain employs TRBV29-1 and TRBJ1-1, with no clear D. Deletions cut 0 bases from V and 2 bases from J, with 4 bases between. Per the germline V gene, CDR1 is SQVTM and CDR2 is ANQGSEA. The CDR3 has 12 residues. DNA of the CDR3: TGCAGCGTTGAAGAGGGTAACACTGAAGCTTTCTTT. This gives the protein CSVEEGNTEAFF.

By frequency in the sample, this clonotype is medium-sized. The chain recombines TRBV5-1 with TRBJ2-5; 9 bases are a match to TRBD2. There are 15 residues in the CDR3. The V gene end was trimmed by 1 base and the J gene end by 5 bases; junction bases not matched to a gene: 6. CDR1 is SGHRS, CDR2 YFSETQ, per germline. CDR3 bases: TGCGCCAGCAGCTTGTTGGTAGCGGGGGATGAGACCCAGTACTTC. It codes for CASSLLVAGDETQYF.

J is TRBJ2-4 and V is TRBV10-3; D is possibly TRBD2 (6 bases). CDR1 and CDR2 (germline): ENHRY, SYGVKD. Trimming stripped 2 bases from V and 0 bases from J, with 8 bases between. There are 15 residues in the CDR3. CDR3 DNA: TGTGCCATCAGTGAGGGGGGGTCAGCCAAAAACATTCAGTACTTC. Amino acids: CAISEGGSAKNIQYF.

The gene calls are TRBV6-1 and TRBJ2-3; perhaps D is TRBD1 or TRBD2 (5 bases each). The CDR3 has 13 amino acids. CDR1 is MNHNS and CDR2 is SASEGT in the germline V gene. Between the trimmed V and J ends, which lost 11 bases and 4 bases, there was a span of 16 bases. CDR3 in amino acids: CAHSPGRADTQYF. The CDR3 region has the DNA TGTGCCCATAGCCCAGGGCGGGCAGATACGCAGTATTTT.

This clonotype was counted many times. The DNA is omitted, as the CDR3 cannot be located on it reliably, and the CDR3 follows TCRdb's listing. The chain couples TRBV7-2 to TRBJ1-1; no check of the table's D call, TRBD1, against the DNA was made. Germline V gene data show CDR1 as SGHTA and CDR2 as FQGNSA. 24 amino acids form the CDR3, both terminal residues included. The CDR3 spells CASSFIASSVPAVSLGGLNTEAFF.

By sample fraction, this clonotype is medium-sized. The chain links TRBV20-1 to TRBJ1-1; possible D gene TRBD1, 5 bases. CDR3 length: 14 amino acids. Germline values: CDR1 DFQATT, CDR2 SNEGSKA (reference sequence). V lost 3 bases and J lost 3, with 14 bases in between. CDR3 in amino acids: CSASPGRSHTEAFF. DNA for the CDR3: TGCAGTGCTAGTCCGGGACGGAGTCACACTGAAGCTTTCTTT.

This clonotype appeared many times. The V call is TRBV28, the J call TRBJ2-6, with D perhaps TRBD1 (6 bases). Germline CDR1 and CDR2: MDHEN and SYDVKM. CDR3 length equals 16 residues. V dropped 4 bases and J dropped 1 base, with 11 bases sitting between them. The CDR3 DNA is TGTGCCAGCAGTTGGGGACAAATGTCTGGGGCCAACGTCCTGACTTTC. It yields the protein CASSWGQMSGANVLTF.

The chain recombines TRBV5-1 with TRBJ1-1; 8 bases agree with TRBD1. Trimming at V came to 2 bases and at J to 1 base, leaving 16 bases not matched to a gene. Looked up from germline, CDR1 is SGHRS and CDR2 is YFSETQ. The CDR3 runs to 19 residues. In DNA form, the CDR3 reads TGCGCCAGCAGCTTAATGGCGCAGGGGGCTTCAACCGGGAACACTGAAGCTTTCTTT. It is translated as CASSLMAQGASTGNTEAFF.

This clonotype has at least ten counts. The chain employs TRBV7-3 and TRBJ2-3, with 11 nucleotides matching TRBD2. J gave up 0 bases and V 2 bases, and 7 bases lay outside the gene matches. The CDR3 totals 18 residues. Germline values: CDR1 SGHTA, CDR2 FQGTGA. This chain's CDR3 is CASSLWSGTSGSTDTQYF. For the CDR3, the DNA is TGTGCCAGCAGCTTATGGTCTGGGACTAGCGGTAGCACAGATACGCAGTATTTT.

Points on this clonotype: A much bigger clone sits one base away, suggesting this may be a read error. The rearrangement uses TRBV28 and TRBJ1-5, with D perhaps TRBD1 (6 bases). In germline, CDR1 is MDHEN, CDR2 SYDVKM. The CDR3 runs 15 residues. The CDR3 DNA is TGTGCCAGCAGTTTAGATTACACAGGGAGACAGCCCCGGCATTTT. It encodes CASSLDYTGRQPRHF.

Judged by abundance, this clonotype is medium-sized. This chain links TRBV12-3 or TRBV12-4 with TRBJ2-7, with 10 bases aligning to TRBD2. V trimming: 5 bases; J trimming: 1 base; junction bases outside the gene matches: 11. The CDR3 consists of 17 residues. The CDR3 is CASSPLGAGGPSYEQYF. The CDR3 bases are TGTGCCAGCAGTCCCCTAGGAGCGGGAGGGCCATCCTACGAGCAGTACTTC.

As concerns this clonotype: An end of the junction does not agree with germline; a read error may underlie this. This chain uses TRBV18 with TRBJ2-7, with D uncertain. Germline assignment: CDR1 KGHSH and CDR2 LQKENI. The CDR3 sequence is 15 residues long. CDR3 loop: CASSPGGPLSSEQYF. In DNA, the CDR3 is TGTGCCAGCTCACCGGGTGGGCCACTTTCCTCCGAGCAGTACTTC.